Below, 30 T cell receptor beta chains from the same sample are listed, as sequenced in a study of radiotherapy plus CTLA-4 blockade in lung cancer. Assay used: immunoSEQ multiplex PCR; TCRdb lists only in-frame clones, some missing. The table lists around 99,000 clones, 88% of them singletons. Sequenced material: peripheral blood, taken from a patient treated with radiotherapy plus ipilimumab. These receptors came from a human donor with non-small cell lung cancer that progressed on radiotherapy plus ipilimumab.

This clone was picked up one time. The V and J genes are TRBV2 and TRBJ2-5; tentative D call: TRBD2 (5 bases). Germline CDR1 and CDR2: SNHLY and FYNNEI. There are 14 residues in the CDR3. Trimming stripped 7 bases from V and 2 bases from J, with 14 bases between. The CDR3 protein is CASTLGGLQETQYF. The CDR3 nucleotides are TGTGCCAGCACCTTAGGCGGGCTACAAGAGACCCAGTACTTC.

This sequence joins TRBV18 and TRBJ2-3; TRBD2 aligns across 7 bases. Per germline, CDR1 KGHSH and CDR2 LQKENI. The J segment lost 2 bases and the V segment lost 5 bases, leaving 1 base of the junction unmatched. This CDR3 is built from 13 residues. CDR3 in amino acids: CASSGTTTDTQYF. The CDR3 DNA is TGTGCCAGCTCAGGGACTACCACAGATACGCAGTATTTT.

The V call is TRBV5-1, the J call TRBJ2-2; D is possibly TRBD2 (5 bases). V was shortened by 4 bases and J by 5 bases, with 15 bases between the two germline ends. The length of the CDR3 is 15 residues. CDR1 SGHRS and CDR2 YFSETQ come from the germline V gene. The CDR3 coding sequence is TGCGCCAGCAGCCTCCGGGATAGCGCGACCGGGGAGCTGTTTTTT. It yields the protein CASSLRDSATGELFF.

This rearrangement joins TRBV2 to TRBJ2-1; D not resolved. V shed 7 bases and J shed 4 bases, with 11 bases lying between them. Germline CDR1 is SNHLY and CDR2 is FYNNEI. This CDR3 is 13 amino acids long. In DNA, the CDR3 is TGTGCCAGCATTCCAGTAAAATACAATGAGCAGTTCTTC. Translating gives CASIPVKYNEQFF. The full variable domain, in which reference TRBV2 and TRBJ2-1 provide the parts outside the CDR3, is EPEVTQTPSHQVTQMGQEVILRCVPISNHLYFYWYRQILGQKVEFLVSFYNNEISEKSEIFDDQFSVERPDGSNFTLKIRSTKLEDSAMYFCASIPVKYNEQFFGPGTRLTVL.

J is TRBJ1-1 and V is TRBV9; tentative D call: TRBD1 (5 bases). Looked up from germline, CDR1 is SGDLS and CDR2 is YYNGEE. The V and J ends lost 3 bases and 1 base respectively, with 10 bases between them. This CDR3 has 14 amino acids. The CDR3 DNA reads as TGTGCCAGCAGCGGAGGGGCCGGGAACACTGAAGCTTTCTTT. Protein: CASSGGAGNTEAFF.

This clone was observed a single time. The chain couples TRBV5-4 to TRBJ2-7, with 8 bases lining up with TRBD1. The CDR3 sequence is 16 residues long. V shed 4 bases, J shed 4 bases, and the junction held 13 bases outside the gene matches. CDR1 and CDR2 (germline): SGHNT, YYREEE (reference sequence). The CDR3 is CASSRTGNPGRYEQYF. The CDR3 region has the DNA TGTGCCAGCAGCCGGACAGGGAACCCAGGAAGGTACGAGCAGTACTTC.

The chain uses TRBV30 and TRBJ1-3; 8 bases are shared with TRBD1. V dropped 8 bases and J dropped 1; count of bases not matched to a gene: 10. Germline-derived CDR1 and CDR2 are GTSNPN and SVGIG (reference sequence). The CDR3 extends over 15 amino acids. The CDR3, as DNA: TGTGCCCGTGAAGACAGGGGCGAATCTGGAAACACCATATATTTT. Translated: CAREDRGESGNTIYF.

CDR3 amino acids: CASSFRLAEQYF. The DNA for the CDR3 is TGTGCCAGCAGCTTTAGGTTGGCCGAGCAGTACTTC. This chain uses TRBV7-9 with TRBJ2-7; D is undetermined. The germline CDR1 and CDR2 sequences are SEHNR and FQNEAQ (reference sequence). The germline V and J ends were trimmed by 3 bases and 6 bases, with 9 bases remaining between them. The CDR3 runs 12 residues.

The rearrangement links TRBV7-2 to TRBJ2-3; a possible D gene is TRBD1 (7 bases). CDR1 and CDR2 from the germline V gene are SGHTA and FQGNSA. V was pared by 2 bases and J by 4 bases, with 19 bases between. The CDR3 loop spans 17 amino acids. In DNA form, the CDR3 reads TGTGCCAGCAGCTTAAGGGGGGACAGTTTTAACCCAGATACGCAGTATTTT. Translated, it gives CASSLRGDSFNPDTQYF.

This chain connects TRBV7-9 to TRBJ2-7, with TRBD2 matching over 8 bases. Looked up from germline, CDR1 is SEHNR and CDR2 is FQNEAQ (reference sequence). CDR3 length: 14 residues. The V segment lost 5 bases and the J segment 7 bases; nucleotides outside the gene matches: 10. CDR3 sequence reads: CASSDTGGPGEQYF. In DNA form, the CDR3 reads TGTGCCAGCAGCGACACGGGAGGGCCGGGGGAGCAGTACTTC.

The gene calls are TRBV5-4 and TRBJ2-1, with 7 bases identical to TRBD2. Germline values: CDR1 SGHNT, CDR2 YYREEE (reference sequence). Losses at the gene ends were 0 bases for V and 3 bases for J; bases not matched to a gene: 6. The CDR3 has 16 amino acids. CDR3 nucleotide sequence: TGTGCCAGCAGCTTGGATCCTCGCGGGAGCTACAATGAGCAGTTCTTC. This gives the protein CASSLDPRGSYNEQFF.

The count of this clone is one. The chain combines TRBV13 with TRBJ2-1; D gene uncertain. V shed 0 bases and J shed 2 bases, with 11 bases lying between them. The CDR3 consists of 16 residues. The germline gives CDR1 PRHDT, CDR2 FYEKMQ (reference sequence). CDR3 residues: CASSLGGPTTYNEQFF. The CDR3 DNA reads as TGTGCCAGCAGCTTAGGTGGCCCGACCACCTACAATGAGCAGTTCTTC.

CDR3 in amino acids: CASSPRFGGPNTGELFF. DNA for the CDR3: TGTGCCAGCAGCCCTCGATTCGGGGGGCCGAACACCGGGGAGCTGTTTTTT. V usage is TRBV7-9 and J usage is TRBJ2-2; weak D call: TRBD2 (7 bases). The CDR3 spans 17 residues. The germline V and J ends were trimmed by 5 bases and 0 bases, with 16 bases remaining between them. CDR1 is SEHNR and CDR2 is FQNEAQ in the germline V gene (reference sequence).

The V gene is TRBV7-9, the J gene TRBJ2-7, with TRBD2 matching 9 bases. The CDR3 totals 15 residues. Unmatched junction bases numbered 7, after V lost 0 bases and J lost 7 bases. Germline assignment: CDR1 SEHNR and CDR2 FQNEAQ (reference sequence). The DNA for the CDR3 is TGTGCCAGCAGCTTAGCGGCTAGCGGGGTACGTGAGCAGTACTTC. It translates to CASSLAASGVREQYF. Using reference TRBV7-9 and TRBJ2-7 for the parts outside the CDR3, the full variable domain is DTGVSQNPRHKITKRGQNVTFRCDPISEHNRLYWYRQTLGQGPEFLTYFQNEAQLEKSRLLSDRFSAERPKGSFSTLEIQRTEQGDSAMYLCASSLAASGVREQYFGPGTRLTVT.

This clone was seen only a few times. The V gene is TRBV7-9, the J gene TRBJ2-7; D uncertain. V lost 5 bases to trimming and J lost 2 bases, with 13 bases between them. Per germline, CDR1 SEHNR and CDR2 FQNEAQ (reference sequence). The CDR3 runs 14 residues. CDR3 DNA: TGTGCCAGCAGCCCGTTTGGGGTTGCCTACGAGCAGTACTTC. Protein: CASSPFGVAYEQYF.

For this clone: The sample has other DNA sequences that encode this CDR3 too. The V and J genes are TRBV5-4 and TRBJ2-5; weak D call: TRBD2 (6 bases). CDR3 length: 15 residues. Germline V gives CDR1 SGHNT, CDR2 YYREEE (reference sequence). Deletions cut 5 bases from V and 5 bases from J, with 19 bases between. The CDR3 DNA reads TGTGCCAGCAGTCGGGTACTAGCTGGAAGGGAGACCCAGTACTTC. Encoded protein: CASSRVLAGRETQYF.

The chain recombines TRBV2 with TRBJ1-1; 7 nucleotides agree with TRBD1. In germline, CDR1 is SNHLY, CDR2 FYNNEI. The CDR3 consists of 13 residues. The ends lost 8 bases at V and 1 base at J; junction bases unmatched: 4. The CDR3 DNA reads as TGTGCCAGCCCGGGACAGAAGAACACTGAAGCTTTCTTT. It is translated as CASPGQKNTEAFF.

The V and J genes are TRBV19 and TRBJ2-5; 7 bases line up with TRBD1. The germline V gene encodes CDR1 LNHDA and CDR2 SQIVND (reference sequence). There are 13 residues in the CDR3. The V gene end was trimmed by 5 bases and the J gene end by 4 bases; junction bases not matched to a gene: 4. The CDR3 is CASSSRQGETQYF. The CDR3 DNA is TGTGCCAGTAGTTCCCGACAGGGAGAGACCCAGTACTTC. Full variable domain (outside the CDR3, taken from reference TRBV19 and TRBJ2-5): DGGITQSPKYLFRKEGQNVTLSCEQNLNHDAMYWYRQDPGQGLRLIYYSQIVNDFQKGDIAEGYSVSREKKESFPLTVTSAQKNPTAFYLCASSSRQGETQYFGPGTRLLVL.

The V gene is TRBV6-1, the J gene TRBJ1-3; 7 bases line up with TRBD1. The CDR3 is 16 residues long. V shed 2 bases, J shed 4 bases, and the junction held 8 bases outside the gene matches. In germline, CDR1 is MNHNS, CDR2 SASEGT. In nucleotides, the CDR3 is TGTGCCAGCAGTGAAAGACAGGGCATGAGGGGAAACACCATATATTTT. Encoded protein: CASSERQGMRGNTIYF.

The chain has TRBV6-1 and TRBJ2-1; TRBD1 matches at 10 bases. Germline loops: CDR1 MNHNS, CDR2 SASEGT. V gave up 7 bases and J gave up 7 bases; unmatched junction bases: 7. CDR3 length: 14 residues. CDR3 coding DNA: TGTGCCAGCAAGTTGGGACAGGGGTCAAATGAGCAGTTCTTC. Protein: CASKLGQGSNEQFF.

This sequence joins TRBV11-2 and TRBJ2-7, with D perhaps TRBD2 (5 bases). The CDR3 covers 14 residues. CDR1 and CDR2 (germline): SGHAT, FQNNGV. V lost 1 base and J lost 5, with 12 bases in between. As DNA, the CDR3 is TGTGCCAGCAGCTTAGTTCCGGGGAGCGACGAGCAGTACTTC. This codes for CASSLVPGSDEQYF. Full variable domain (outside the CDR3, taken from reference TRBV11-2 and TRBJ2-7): EAGVAQSPRYKIIEKRQSVAFWCNPISGHATLYWYQQILGQGPKLLIQFQNNGVVDDSQLPKDRFSAERLKGVDSTLKIQPAKLEDSAVYLCASSLVPGSDEQYFGPGTRLTVT.

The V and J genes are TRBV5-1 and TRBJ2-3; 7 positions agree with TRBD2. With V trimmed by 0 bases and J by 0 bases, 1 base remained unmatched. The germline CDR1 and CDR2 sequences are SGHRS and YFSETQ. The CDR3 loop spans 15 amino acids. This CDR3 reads CASSLVSGSTDTQYF. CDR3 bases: TGCGCCAGCAGCTTGGTTAGCGGGAGCACAGATACGCAGTATTTT.

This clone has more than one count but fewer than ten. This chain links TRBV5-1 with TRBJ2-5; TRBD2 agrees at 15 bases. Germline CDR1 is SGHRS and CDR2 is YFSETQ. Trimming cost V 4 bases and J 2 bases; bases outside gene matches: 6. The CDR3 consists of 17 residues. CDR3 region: CASSSGLAGGIQETQYF. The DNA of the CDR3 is TGCGCCAGCAGCAGTGGACTAGCGGGGGGGATACAAGAGACCCAGTACTTC.

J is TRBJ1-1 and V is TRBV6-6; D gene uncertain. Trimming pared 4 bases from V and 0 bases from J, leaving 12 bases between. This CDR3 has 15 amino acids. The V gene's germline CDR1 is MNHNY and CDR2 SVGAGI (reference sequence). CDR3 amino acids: CASSSAAPLNTEAFF. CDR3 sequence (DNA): TGTGCCAGCAGTTCGGCTGCCCCTCTGAACACTGAAGCTTTCTTT.

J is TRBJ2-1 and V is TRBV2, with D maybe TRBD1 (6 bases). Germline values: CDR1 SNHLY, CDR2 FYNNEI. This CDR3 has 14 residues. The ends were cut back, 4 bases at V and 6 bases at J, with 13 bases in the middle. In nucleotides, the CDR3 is TGTGCCAGCAGTGCACAGGGTCCCGTCAATGAGCAGTTCTTC. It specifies CASSAQGPVNEQFF.

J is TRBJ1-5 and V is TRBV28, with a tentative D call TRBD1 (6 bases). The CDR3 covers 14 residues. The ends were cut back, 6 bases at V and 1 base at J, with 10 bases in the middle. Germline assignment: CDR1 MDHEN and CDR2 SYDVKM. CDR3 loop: CASSQTGSNQPQHF. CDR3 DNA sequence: TGTGCCAGCAGCCAAACAGGGAGCAATCAGCCCCAGCATTTT.

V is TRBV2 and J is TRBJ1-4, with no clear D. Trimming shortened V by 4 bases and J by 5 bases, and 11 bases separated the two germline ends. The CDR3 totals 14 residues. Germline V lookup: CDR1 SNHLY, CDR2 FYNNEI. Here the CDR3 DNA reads TGTGCCAGCAGTGCAGGACGGCTGAATGAAAAACTGTTTTTT. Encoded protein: CASSAGRLNEKLFF.

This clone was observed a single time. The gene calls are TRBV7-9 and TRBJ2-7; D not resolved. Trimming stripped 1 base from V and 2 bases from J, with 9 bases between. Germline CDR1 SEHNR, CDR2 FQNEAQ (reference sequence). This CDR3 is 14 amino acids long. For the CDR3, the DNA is TGTGCCAGCAGCTTAGGGTGGAGAACCTACGAGCAGTACTTC. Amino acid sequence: CASSLGWRTYEQYF.

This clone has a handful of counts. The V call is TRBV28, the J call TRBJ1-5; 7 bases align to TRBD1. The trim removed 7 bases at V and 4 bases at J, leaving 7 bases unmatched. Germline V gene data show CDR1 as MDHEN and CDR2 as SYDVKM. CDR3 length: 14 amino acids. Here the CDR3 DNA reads TGTGCCAGCACCCGGGACAGTGTGAATCAGCCCCAGCATTTT. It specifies CASTRDSVNQPQHF.

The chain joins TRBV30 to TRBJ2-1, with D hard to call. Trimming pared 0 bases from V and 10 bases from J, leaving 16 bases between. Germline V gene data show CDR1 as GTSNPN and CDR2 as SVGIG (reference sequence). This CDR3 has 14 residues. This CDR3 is CAWSVRVAHGEQFF. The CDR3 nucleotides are TGTGCCTGGAGTGTACGTGTAGCCCACGGGGAGCAGTTCTTC. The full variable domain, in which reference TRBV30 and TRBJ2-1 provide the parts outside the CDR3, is SQTIHQWPATLVQPVGSPLSLECTVEGTSNPNLYWYRQAAGRGLQLLFYSVGIGQISSEVPQNLSASRPQDRQFILSSKKLLLSDSGFYLCAWSVRVAHGEQFFGPGTRLTVL.